The rows below give T cell receptor beta chains drawn from one sample of a study of T cell repertoires in cytomegalovirus infection. TCRdb passed the reads through MiXCR, listing each CDR3 protein once. The table has 700,000 to 950,000 distinct CDR3 sequences, approximately 30% seen once. No antigen has been assigned to these receptors. The sample was cultured CD8+ T cells from PBMCs, taken from culture after CMV antigen stimulation. These receptors all stem from a human donor in good health (CMV status not recorded). Some clones in this sample may be carry-over from other donors' samples. The CDR3 runs from the conserved cysteine through the conserved F or W. The D gene is left open where the match is weak. Clone size is shown for a subset of rows, as once, few, many or a class of expanded clone.

.	TRBJ2-3	TRBV4-2	.	TGTGCCAGCAGCCAAGAGATACTAGCTGTCACAGATACGCAGTATTTT	CASSQEILAVTDTQYF
.	TRBJ2-2	TRBV15	many	TGTGCCACCAGCAGAGCATCCAGGAACACCGGGGAGCTGTTTTTT	CATSRASRNTGELFF
TRBD2	TRBJ2-7	TRBV7-2	.	TGTGCCAGCAGCGTGGGACTAGCGGGGGCCTACGAGCAGTACTTC	CASSVGLAGAYEQYF
TRBD1	TRBJ2-3	TRBV7-9	many	TGTGCCAGCAGCCCCCAGACAGGGGGAACAGATACGCAGTATTTT	CASSPQTGGTDTQYF
TRBD1	TRBJ2-3	TRBV28	.	TGTGCCAGCAGCCTAGTCGGTGACCGGGACAGGGGTACAGATACGCAGTATTTT	CASSLVGDRDRGTDTQYF
.	TRBJ2-5	TRBV6-2/TRBV6-3	few	TGTGCCAGCAGTAACGGGACTCCCGAAGAGACCCAGTACTTC	CASSNGTPEETQYF
.	TRBJ2-1	TRBV7-3	.	TGTGCCAGCAGCCCCGACAGTACGGATGAGCAGTTCTTC	CASSPDSTDEQFF
TRBD1	TRBJ2-7	TRBV11-2	.	TGTGCCAGCAGCCCTTGGGGACAGACCTACGAGCAGTACTTC	CASSPWGQTYEQYF
.	TRBJ2-2	TRBV4-1	.	TGCGCCAGCAGCCTGGGCCGGAGGACCGGGGAGCTGTTTTTT	CASSLGRRTGELFF
.	TRBJ1-1	TRBV19	.	TGTGCCAGTAGCACCGCCACTGAAGCTTTCTTT	CASSTATEAFF
TRBD2	TRBJ2-7	TRBV20-1	.	TGCAGTGCTAGACCCGCGGGGGTCCCTTACGAGCAGTACTTC	CSARPAGVPYEQYF
.	TRBJ1-4	TRBV7-8	few	TGTGCCAGCAGCTTATGGGCGGCCCAGGCAACTAATGAAAAACTGTTTTTT	CASSLWAAQATNEKLFF
TRBD2	TRBJ2-5	TRBV4-1	few	TGCGCCAGCAGCCAACAACTAGCGGCCCAAGAGACCCAGTACTTC	CASSQQLAAQETQYF
.	TRBJ1-4	TRBV5-4	.	TGTGCCAGCAGCCCACAGGTTAATGAAAAACTGTTTTTT	CASSPQVNEKLFF
.	TRBJ2-5	TRBV7-3	few	TGTGCCAGCAGCTCCGAGGCGGGTCAAGAGACCCAGTACTTC	CASSSEAGQETQYF
.	TRBJ2-2	TRBV28	.	TGTGCCAGCAACTATCCCGGGGAGCTGTTTTTT	CASNYPGELFF
TRBD1	TRBJ1-2	TRBV4-2	few	TGTGCCAGCAGCCTGAAGAGGACAGGGGGCGCGTCTGGCTACACCTTC	CASSLKRTGGASGYTF
.	TRBJ1-5	TRBV7-7	few	TGTGCTAGCAGCTCCCGAGGAAGGTATAATCAGCCCCAGCATTTT	CASSSRGRYNQPQHF
TRBD1	TRBJ1-2	TRBV5-4	few	TGTGCCAGCAGCTTTGGGGACAGGGGGCGTCGGTATGGCTACACCTTC	CASSFGDRGRRYGYTF
TRBD2	TRBJ2-5	TRBV12-3/TRBV12-4	once	TGTGCCAGCAGTTCCGGACTAGCGGGGGCCCGGACAGGGACCCAGTACTTC	CASSSGLAGARTGTQYF
.	TRBJ1-5	TRBV5-5	.	TGTGCCAGCAGCTTTACCCCATTGGGCAGCCTGAATCAGCCCCAGCATTTT	CASSFTPLGSLNQPQHF
.	TRBJ2-1	TRBV28	.	TGTGCCAGCAGTTTTTTCCCAAGCTCCTACAATGAGCAGTTCTTC	CASSFFPSSYNEQFF
.	TRBJ2-1	TRBV29-1	.	TGCAGCGTAATGTGGGGGGCCGCGCAAGGGGGGCAGTTCTTC	CSVMWGAAQGGQFF
.	TRBJ2-1	TRBV7-6	many	TGTGCCAGCAGCTTGGAGGGGGCGGCCTCTTACAATGAGCAGTTCTTC	CASSLEGAASYNEQFF
TRBD1	TRBJ1-2	TRBV5-1	.	TGCGCCAGCAGCTCCGCTGCCGGGACAGATTATGGCTACACCTTC	CASSSAAGTDYGYTF
TRBD1	TRBJ1-2	TRBV4-1	.	TGCGCCAGCAGCCGGGCGGGACAGGGTGATGGCTACACCTTC	CASSRAGQGDGYTF
.	TRBJ2-1	TRBV7-9	.	TGTGCCAGCAGCTCAACAAGTAGCTCCTACAATGAGCAGTTCTTC	CASSSTSSSYNEQFF
.	TRBJ2-5	TRBV6-2/TRBV6-3	many	TGTGCCAGCAGTCACGGGGGGACCCAGTACTTC	CASSHGGTQYF
TRBD1	TRBJ2-1	TRBV5-6	few	TGTGCCAGCAGCCTAAAGGGGACAGGGGGCTATGAGCAGTTCTTC	CASSLKGTGGYEQFF
.	TRBJ1-1	TRBV10-3	.	TGTGCCATCAGTGAGTCGCGGGGGGACGCTTTCTTT	CAISESRGDAFF
TRBD2	TRBJ2-1	TRBV7-8	many	TGTGCCAGCAGCTTATACCAGCGGGGGCTTAACCTCCTCTACAATGAGCAGTTCTTC	CASSLYQRGLNLLYNEQFF
TRBD1	TRBJ2-1	TRBV4-1	once	TGCGCCAGCAGCCACCCCGGGACAGGGGAGAATGAGCAGTTCTTC	CASSHPGTGENEQFF
.	TRBJ2-5	TRBV12-3/TRBV12-4	many	TGTGCCAGCAGTTCACCCGAGGGGACAGAGACCCAGTACTTC	CASSSPEGTETQYF